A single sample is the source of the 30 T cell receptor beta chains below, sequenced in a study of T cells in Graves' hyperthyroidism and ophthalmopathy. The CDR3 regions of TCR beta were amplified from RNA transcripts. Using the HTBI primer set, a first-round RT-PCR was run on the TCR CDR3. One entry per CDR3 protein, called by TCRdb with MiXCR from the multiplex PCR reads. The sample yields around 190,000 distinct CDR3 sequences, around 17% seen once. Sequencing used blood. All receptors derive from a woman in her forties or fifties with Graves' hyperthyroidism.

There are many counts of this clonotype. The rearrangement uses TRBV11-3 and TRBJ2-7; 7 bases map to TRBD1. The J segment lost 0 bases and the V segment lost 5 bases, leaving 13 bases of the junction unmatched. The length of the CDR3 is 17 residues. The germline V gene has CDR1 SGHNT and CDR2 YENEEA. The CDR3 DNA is TGTGCCAGCAGCCCTAGGACAGGCACCTTTACCTCCTACGAGCAGTACTTC. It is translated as CASSPRTGTFTSYEQYF.

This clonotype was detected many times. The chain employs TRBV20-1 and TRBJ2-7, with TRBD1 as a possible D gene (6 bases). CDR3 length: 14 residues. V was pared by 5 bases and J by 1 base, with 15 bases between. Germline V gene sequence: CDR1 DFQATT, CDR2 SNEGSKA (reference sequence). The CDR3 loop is CSARNREWSYEQYF. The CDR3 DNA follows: TGCAGTGCTCGGAACAGGGAGTGGTCCTACGAGCAGTACTTC.

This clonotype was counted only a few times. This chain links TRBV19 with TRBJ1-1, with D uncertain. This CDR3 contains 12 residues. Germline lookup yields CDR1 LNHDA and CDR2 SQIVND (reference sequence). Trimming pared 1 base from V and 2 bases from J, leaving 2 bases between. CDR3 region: CASSIVNTEAFF. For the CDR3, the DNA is TGTGCCAGTAGTATAGTTAACACTGAAGCTTTCTTT.

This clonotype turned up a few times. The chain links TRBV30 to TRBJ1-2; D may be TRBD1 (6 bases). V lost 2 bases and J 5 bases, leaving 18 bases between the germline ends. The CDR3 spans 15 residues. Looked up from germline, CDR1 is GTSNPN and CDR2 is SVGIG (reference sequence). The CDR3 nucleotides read TGTGCCTGGAGTAAATCTGGACAGCCGAGGTATGGCTACACCTTC. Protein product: CAWSKSGQPRYGYTF.

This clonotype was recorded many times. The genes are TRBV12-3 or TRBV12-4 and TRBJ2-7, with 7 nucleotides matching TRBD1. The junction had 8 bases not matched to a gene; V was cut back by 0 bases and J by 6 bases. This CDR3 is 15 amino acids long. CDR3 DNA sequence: TGTGCCAGCAGTTTAGCGGTGACAGGGATCGGCGAGCAGTACTTC. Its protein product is CASSLAVTGIGEQYF.

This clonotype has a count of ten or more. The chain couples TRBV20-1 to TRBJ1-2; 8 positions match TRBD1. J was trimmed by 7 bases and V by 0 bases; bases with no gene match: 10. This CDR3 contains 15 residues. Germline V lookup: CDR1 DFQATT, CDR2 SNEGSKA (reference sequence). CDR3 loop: CSARDKDRVLSGYTF. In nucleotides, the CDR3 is TGCAGTGCTAGAGATAAGGACAGGGTACTAAGTGGCTACACCTTC.

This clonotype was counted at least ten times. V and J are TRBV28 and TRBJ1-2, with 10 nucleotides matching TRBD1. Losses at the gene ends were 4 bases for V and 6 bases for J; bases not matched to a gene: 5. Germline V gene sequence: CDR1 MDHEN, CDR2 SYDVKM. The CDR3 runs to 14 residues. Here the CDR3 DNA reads TGTGCCAGCAGTTCCGGGACAGGGGTCCATGGCTACACCTTC. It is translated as CASSSGTGVHGYTF.

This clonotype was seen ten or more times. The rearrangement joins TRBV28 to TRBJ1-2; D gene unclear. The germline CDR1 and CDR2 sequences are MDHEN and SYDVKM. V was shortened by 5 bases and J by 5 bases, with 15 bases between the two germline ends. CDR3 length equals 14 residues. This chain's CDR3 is CASSLSSDIYGYTF. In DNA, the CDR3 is TGTGCCAGCAGTCTCTCCTCAGACATATATGGCTACACCTTC.

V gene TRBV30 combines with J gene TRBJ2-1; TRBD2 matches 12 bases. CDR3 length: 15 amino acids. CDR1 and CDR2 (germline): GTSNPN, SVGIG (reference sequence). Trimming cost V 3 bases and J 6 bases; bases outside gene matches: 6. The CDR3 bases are TGTGCCTGGAGAGCGACTAGCGGGAGACCCAATGAGCAGTTCTTC. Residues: CAWRATSGRPNEQFF.

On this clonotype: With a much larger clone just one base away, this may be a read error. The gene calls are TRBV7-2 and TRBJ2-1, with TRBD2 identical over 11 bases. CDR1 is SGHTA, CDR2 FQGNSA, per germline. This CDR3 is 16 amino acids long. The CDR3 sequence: CANSYTSGSPYNEQFF. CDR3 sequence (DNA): TGTGCCAACAGCTATACTAGCGGGAGCCCCTACAATGAGCAGTTCTTC.

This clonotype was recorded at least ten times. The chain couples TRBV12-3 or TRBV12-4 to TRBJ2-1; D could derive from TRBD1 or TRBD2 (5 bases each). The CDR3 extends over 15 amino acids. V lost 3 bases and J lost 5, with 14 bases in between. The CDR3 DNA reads TGTGCCAGCAGTTTTTGGGGGAGTGGAGACAATGAGCAGTTCTTC. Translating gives CASSFWGSGDNEQFF.

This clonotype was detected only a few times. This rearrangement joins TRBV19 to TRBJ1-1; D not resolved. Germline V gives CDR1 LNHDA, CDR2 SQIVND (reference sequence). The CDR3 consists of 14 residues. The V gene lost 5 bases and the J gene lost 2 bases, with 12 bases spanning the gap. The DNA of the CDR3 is TGTGCCAGTAGTCCTTTCCCACTTAACACTGAAGCTTTCTTT. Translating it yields CASSPFPLNTEAFF.

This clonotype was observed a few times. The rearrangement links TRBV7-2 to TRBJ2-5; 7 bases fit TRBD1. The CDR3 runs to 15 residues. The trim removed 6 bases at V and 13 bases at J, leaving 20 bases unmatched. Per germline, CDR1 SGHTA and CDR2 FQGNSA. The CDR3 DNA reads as TGTGCCAGCAGAAAAACCTCCGGGACAGTGGCGGAGGTGTACTTC. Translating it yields CASRKTSGTVAEVYF.

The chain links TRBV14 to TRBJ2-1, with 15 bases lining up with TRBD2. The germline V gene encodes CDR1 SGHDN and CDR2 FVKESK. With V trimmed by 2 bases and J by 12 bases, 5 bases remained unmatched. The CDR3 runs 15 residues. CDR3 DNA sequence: TGTGCCAGCAGCCAACGGACTAGCGGGAGGGCAGCGCAGTTCTTC. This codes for CASSQRTSGRAAQFF.

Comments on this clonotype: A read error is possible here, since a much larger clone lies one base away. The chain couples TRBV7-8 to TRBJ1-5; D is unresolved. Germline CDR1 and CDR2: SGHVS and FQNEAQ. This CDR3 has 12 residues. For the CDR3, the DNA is TGTGCCAGCAGTGTAGGGAATCAGCCCCAGCGTTTT. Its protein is CASSVGNQPQRF.

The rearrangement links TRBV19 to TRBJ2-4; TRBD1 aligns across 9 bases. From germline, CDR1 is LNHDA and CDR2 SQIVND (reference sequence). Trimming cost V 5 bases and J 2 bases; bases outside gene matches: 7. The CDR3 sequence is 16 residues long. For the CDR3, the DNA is TGTGCCAGTAGTGGTACGGGACAGGGATCCAAAAACATTCAGTACTTC. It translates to CASSGTGQGSKNIQYF.

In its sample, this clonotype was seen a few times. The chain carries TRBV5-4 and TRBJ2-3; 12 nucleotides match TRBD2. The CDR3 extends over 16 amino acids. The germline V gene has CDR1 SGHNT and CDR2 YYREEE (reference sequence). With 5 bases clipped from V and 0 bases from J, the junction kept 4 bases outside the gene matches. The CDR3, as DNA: TGTGCCAGCAGTCCCGGGACTAGCGGGAGCACAGATACGCAGTATTTT. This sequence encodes CASSPGTSGSTDTQYF. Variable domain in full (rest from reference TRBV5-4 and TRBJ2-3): ETGVTQSPTHLIKTRGQQVTLRCSSQSGHNTVSWYQQALGQGPQFIFQYYREEENGRGNFPPRFSGLQFPNYSSELNVNALELDDSALYLCASSPGTSGSTDTQYFGPGTRLTVL.

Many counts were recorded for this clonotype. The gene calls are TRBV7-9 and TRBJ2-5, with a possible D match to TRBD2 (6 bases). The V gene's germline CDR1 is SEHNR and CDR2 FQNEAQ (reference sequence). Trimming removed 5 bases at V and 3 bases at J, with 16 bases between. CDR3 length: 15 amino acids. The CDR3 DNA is TGTGCCAGCAGCCGAGGGTCGGGAGCAGAAGAGACCCAGTACTTC. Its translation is CASSRGSGAEETQYF.

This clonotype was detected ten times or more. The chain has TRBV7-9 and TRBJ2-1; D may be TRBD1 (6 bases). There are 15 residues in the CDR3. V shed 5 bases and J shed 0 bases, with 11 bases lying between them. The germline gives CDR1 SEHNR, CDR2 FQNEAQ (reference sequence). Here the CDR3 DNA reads TGTGCCAGCAGCCCTAGGGGGAGCTCCTACAATGAGCAGTTCTTC. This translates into CASSPRGSSYNEQFF.

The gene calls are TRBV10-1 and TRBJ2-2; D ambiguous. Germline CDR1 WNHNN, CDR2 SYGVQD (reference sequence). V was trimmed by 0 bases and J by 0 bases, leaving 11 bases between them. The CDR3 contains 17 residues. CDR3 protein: CASSESGQISNTGELFF. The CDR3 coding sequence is TGCGCCAGCAGTGAGTCTGGGCAGATCTCGAACACCGGGGAGCTGTTTTTT.

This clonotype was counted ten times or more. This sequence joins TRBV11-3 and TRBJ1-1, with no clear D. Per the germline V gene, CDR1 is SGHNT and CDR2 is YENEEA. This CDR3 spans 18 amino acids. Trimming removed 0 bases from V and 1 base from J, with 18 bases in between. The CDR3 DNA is TGTGCCAGCAGCTTAGAGGTCGGTGGATCCCTCACGAACACTGAAGCTTTCTTT. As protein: CASSLEVGGSLTNTEAFF.

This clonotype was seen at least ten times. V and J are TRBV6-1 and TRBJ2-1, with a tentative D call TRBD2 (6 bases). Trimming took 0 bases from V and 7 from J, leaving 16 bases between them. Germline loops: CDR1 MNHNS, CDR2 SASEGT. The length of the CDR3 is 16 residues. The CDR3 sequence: CASSEARGGATNEQFF. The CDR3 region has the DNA TGTGCCAGCAGTGAAGCGCGCGGCGGGGCCACGAATGAGCAGTTCTTC.

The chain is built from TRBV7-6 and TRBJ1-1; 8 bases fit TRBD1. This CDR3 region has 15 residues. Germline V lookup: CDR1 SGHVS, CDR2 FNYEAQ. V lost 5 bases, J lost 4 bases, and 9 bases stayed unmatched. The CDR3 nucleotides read TGTGCCAGCAGCCTCTCGACAGGGGACGGCACTGAAGCTTTCTTT. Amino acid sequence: CASSLSTGDGTEAFF.

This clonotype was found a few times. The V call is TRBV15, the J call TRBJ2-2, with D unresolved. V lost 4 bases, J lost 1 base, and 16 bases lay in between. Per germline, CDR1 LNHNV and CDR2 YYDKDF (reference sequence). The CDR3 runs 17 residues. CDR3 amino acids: CATSIRLSAWNTGELFF. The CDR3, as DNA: TGTGCCACCAGCATCCGTCTGAGTGCTTGGAACACCGGGGAGCTGTTTTTT.

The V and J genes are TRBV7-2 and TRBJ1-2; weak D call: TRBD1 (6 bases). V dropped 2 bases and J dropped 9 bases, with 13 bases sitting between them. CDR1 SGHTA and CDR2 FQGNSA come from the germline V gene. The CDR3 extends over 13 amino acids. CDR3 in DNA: TGTGCCAGCAGCTTAAACAGGGCCAACCGCTACACCTTC. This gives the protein CASSLNRANRYTF.

The CDR3 DNA reads TGTGCCAGCAGAAGACTAGCGGGGGTAACACATCAAAATGAGCAGTTCTTC. Encoded protein: CASRRLAGVTHQNEQFF. The chain carries TRBV2 and TRBJ2-1; 12 nucleotides agree with TRBD2. Germline V gene sequence: CDR1 SNHLY, CDR2 FYNNEI. This CDR3 has 17 residues. The junction had 13 bases not matched to a gene; V was cut back by 6 bases and J by 7 bases.

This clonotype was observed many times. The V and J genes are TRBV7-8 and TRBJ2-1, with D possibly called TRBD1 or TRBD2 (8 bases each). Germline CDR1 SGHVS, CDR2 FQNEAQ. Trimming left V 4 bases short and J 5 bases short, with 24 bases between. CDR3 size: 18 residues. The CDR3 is CASSSQGVRPAGDNEQFF. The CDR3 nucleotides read TGTGCCAGCAGCTCACAGGGGGTTCGACCAGCGGGAGACAATGAGCAGTTCTTC. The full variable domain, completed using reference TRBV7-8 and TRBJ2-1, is GAGVSQSPRYKVAKRGQDVALRCDPISGHVSLFWYQQALGQGPEFLTYFQNEAQLDKSGLPSDRFFAERPEGSVSTLKIQRTQQEDSAVYLCASSSQGVRPAGDNEQFFGPGTRLTVL.

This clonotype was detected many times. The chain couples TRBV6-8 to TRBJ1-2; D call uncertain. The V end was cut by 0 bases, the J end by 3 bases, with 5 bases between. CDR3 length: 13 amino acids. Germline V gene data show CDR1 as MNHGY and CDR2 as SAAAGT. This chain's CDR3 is CASSYSRYYGYTF. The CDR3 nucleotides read TGTGCCAGCAGTTACTCGAGATACTATGGCTACACCTTC.

The CDR3 reads CASSPSGRETQYF. CDR3 bases: TGTGCCAGCAGCCCTAGCGGGAGAGAGACCCAGTACTTC. The V and J genes are TRBV5-4 and TRBJ2-5, with 10 positions matching TRBD2. The length of the CDR3 is 13 residues. The germline CDR1 and CDR2 sequences are SGHNT and YYREEE (reference sequence). V dropped 4 bases and J dropped 4; count of bases not matched to a gene: 1.

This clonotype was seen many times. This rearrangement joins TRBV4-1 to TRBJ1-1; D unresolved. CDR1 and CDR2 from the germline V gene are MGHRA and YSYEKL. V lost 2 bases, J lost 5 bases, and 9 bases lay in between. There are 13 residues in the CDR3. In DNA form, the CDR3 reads TGCGCCAGCAGCCAATCCGTATTAACTGAAGCTTTCTTT. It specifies CASSQSVLTEAFF.